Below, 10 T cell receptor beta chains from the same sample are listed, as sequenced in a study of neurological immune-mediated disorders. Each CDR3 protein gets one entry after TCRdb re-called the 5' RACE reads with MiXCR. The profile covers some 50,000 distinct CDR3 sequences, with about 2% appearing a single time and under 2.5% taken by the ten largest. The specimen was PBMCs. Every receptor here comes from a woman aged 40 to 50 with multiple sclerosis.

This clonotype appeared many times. In DNA form, the CDR3 reads TGTGCCAGCAGCTTCTATGGGACCGTACCCGGGGAGCTGTTTTTT. This codes for CASSFYGTVPGELFF. The J gene is TRBJ2-2, the V gene TRBV7-8; D could derive from TRBD1 or TRBD2 (5 bases each). The CDR3 has 15 residues. Germline CDR1 SGHVS, CDR2 FQNEAQ. Trimming cost V 3 bases and J 6 bases, with 14 bases left between them.

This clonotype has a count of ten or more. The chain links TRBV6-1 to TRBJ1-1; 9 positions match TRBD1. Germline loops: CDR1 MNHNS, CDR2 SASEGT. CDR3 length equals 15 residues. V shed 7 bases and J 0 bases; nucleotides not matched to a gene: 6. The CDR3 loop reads CASKLGQGVNTEAFF. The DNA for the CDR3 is TGTGCCAGCAAGTTGGGACAGGGTGTGAACACTGAAGCTTTCTTT.

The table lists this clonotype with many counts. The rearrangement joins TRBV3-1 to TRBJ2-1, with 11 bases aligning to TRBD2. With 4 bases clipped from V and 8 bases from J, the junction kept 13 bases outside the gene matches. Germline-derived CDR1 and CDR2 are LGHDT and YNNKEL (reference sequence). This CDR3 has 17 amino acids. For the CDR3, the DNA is TGTGCCAGCAGCCGCCCCACTAGCGGGGGCCCGAGGTATGAGCAGTTCTTC. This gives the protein CASSRPTSGGPRYEQFF.

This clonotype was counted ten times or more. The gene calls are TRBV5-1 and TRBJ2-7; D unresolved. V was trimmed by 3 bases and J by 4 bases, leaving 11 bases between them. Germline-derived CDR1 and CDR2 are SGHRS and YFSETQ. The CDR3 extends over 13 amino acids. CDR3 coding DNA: TGCGCCAGCAGCTCTGGGTACGGGTACGAGCAGTACTTC. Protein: CASSSGYGYEQYF.

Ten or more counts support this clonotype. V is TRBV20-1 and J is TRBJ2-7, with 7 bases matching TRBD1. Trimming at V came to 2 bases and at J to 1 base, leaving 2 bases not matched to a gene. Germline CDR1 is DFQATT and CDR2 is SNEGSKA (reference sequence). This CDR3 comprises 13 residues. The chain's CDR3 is CSARRDRSYEQYF. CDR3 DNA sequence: TGCAGTGCTAGAAGGGACAGATCCTACGAGCAGTACTTC.

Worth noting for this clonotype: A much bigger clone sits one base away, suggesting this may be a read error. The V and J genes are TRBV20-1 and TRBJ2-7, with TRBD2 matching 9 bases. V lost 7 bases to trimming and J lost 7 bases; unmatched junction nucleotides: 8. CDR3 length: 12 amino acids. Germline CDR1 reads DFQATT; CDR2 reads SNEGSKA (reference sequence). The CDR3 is CSDEGLAEEQYF. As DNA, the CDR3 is TGCAGTGACGAGGGACTAGCTGAAGAGCAGTACTTC.

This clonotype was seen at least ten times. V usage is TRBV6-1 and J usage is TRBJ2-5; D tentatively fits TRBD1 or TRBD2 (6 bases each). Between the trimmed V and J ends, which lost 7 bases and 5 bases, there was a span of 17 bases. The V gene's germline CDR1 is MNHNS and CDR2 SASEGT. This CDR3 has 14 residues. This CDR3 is CASIPGGHGETQYF. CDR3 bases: TGTGCCAGCATCCCTGGGGGGCATGGGGAGACCCAGTACTTC.

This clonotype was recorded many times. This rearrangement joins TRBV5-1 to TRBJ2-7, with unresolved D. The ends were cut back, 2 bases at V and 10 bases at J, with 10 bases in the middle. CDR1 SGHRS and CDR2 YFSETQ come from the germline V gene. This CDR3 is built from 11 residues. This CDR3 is CASSLLEEQYF. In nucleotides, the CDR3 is TGCGCCAGCAGCTTATTGGAAGAACAGTACTTC. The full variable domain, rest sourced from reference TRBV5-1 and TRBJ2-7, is KAGVTQTPRYLIKTRGQQVTLSCSPISGHRSVSWYQQTPGQGLQFLFEYFSETQRNKGNFPGRFSGRQFSNSRSEMNVSTLELGDSALYLCASSLLEEQYFGPGTRLTVT.

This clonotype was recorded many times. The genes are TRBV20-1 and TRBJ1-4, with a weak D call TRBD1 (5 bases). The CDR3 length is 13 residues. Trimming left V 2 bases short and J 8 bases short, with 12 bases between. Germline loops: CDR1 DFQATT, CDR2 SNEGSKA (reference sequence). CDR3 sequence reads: CSARPSEGEKLFF. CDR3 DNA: TGCAGTGCTAGACCATCTGAGGGGGAAAAACTGTTTTTT.

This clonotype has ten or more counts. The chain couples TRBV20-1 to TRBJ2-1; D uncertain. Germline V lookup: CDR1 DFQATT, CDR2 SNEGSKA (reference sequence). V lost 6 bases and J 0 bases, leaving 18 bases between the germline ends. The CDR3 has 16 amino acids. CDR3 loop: CSAQVDLFSSYNEQFF. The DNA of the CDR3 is TGCAGTGCCCAAGTGGACCTTTTCAGCTCCTACAATGAGCAGTTCTTC.